The clone carrying this TCR beta chain was picked up many times. Its antigen is unknown. One entry per CDR3 protein results from TCRdb running MiXCR on the RT-PCR reads. The data hold 500,000 to 600,000 distinct CDR3 sequences, with 12% observed a single time. Germline values: CDR1 SGHRS, CDR2 YFSETQ. The CDR3 has 15 amino acids. V gave up 4 bases and J gave up 3 bases, with 16 bases separating them. The sample originates from a study of response to subunit inactivated influenza vaccine. Study-wide results and caveats: Authors suggested few new T cells are recruited by each seasonal influenza vaccination.

The TCR sequence derives from a man over 45 who received an inactivated influenza vaccine. This specimen consisted of PBMCs from blood, obtained on the day of vaccination. The V call is TRBV5-1, the J call TRBJ1-2, with D perhaps matching TRBD1 (5 bases). DNA of the CDR3: TGCGCCAGCAGCCCACAACCGGAGGGGCACTATGGCTACACCTTC. Amino acid sequence: CASSPQPEGHYGYTF.